One and the same sample provided the 20 T cell receptor beta chains below, sequenced in a study of shared clonotypes between healthy human individuals. The method was immunoSEQ multiplex PCR; TCRdb's version includes in-frame clones alone and lacks a portion of them. The sample carries roughly 1 million clones, about 84% recorded once. Material for sequencing was memory CD4+ T cells from PBMCs. Subset described: CD45RA-negative fraction. The receptor set was obtained from a man in his late teens or twenties in good health. Some clones in this sample may be carry-over from other donors' samples.

V is TRBV6-1 and J is TRBJ2-7; D is ambiguous. V lost 2 bases to trimming and J lost 7 bases, with 15 bases between them. CDR3 size: 14 residues. The V gene's germline CDR1 is MNHNS and CDR2 SASEGT. For the CDR3, the DNA is TGTGCCAGCAGTGAACAGGAGACGACGGAGGAGCAGTACTTC. It codes for CASSEQETTEEQYF.

The V and J genes are TRBV28 and TRBJ1-1; perhaps TRBD1 as D (6 bases). The CDR3 spans 12 residues. V was pared by 2 bases and J by 10 bases, with 11 bases between. Germline values: CDR1 MDHEN, CDR2 SYDVKM. The DNA for the CDR3 is TGTGCCAGCAGTTTAAGTCGCAGGGGAGCTTTCTTT. Its translation is CASSLSRRGAFF.

V is TRBV15 and J is TRBJ1-4, with unresolved D. Germline V gene data show CDR1 as LNHNV and CDR2 as YYDKDF (reference sequence). V was clipped by 0 bases and J by 1 base, with 9 bases between them. The CDR3 is 16 amino acids. The CDR3 loop reads CATSRDRGRTNEKLFF. The CDR3 DNA reads TGTGCCACCAGCAGAGATCGAGGGAGAACTAATGAAAAACTGTTTTTT.

This chain links TRBV9 with TRBJ2-2; 13 nucleotides match TRBD2. The trim removed 3 bases at V and 8 bases at J, leaving 16 bases unmatched. The germline V gene encodes CDR1 SGDLS and CDR2 YYNGEE. The CDR3 covers 19 residues. In DNA form, the CDR3 reads TGTGCCAGCAGCGGAAGGACTAGCGGGAGTATCTATGGTGAGGGGGAGCTGTTTTTT. Its protein product is CASSGRTSGSIYGEGELFF.

This chain links TRBV7-3 with TRBJ2-5, with 7 bases matching TRBD2. CDR1 and CDR2 (germline): SGHTA, FQGTGA. This CDR3 has 15 residues. Trimming removed 2 bases from V and 5 bases from J; junction bases left unmatched: 8. CDR3 residues: CASSLGAGVVETQYF. Written as DNA, the CDR3 is TGTGCCAGCAGCTTAGGGGCGGGGGTCGTGGAGACCCAGTACTTC.

The V and J genes are TRBV10-2 and TRBJ2-2, with D possibly TRBD1 on 6 matching bases. The CDR3 runs 15 residues. Germline CDR1 WSHSY, CDR2 SAAADI. Deletions cut 0 bases from V and 4 bases from J, with 9 bases between. The CDR3 DNA sequence: TGCGCCAGCAGTGAGTCGTGGGGGCGCACCGGGGAGCTGTTTTTT. This translates into CASSESWGRTGELFF.

This clone was picked up many times. V gene TRBV30 combines with J gene TRBJ1-3, with D unclear. Trimming took off 1 base at V and 0 bases at J, with 4 bases between the two ends. CDR3 length: 13 amino acids. Germline CDR1 reads GTSNPN; CDR2 reads SVGIG (reference sequence). The CDR3 loop reads CAWSGLSGNTIYF. CDR3 DNA: TGTGCCTGGAGTGGCCTCTCTGGAAACACCATATATTTT.

This chain uses TRBV5-5 with TRBJ1-5, with no clear D. The germline V and J ends were trimmed by 4 bases and 2 bases, with 7 bases remaining between them. The CDR3 has 13 amino acids. Germline loops: CDR1 SGHKS, CDR2 YYEKEE (reference sequence). The CDR3 sequence: CASSPRGNQPQHF. DNA for the CDR3: TGTGCCAGCAGCCCTAGGGGCAATCAGCCCCAGCATTTT.

The sample holds a few counts of this clone. This CDR3 is also generated by other DNA sequences in the sample. This chain joins TRBV27 and TRBJ2-7, with TRBD1 as a possible D gene (5 bases). This CDR3 is 14 amino acids long. Germline CDR1 reads MNHEY; CDR2 reads SMNVEV (reference sequence). Trimming removed 2 bases from V and 1 base from J, with 9 bases in between. The CDR3 region is CASSLGRASYEQYF. The CDR3 DNA reads TGTGCCAGCAGTTTAGGCAGGGCATCCTACGAGCAGTACTTC.

In regard to this clone: This sample includes further DNA sequences coding for the same CDR3. This rearrangement joins TRBV18 to TRBJ1-3; tentatively, D is TRBD1 (5 bases). V shed 3 bases and J shed 0 bases, with 6 bases lying between them. This CDR3 has 14 residues. Germline CDR1 KGHSH, CDR2 LQKENI. The CDR3 loop is CASSPDSSGNTIYF. The CDR3 nucleotides are TGTGCCAGCTCACCTGACAGCTCTGGAAACACCATATATTTT.

This clone appeared once. The chain recombines TRBV5-1 with TRBJ1-4; 7 bases are a match to TRBD1. The CDR3 extends over 15 amino acids. CDR1 and CDR2 (germline): SGHRS, YFSETQ. Trimming took 0 bases from V and 8 from J; bases not matched to a gene: 7. Written as DNA, the CDR3 is TGCGCCAGCAGCTTGGCTGCAGGGGGGCACGAAAAACTGTTTTTT. Encoded protein: CASSLAAGGHEKLFF.

This clone occurred a few times. The same CDR3 also results from other DNA sequences found in this sample. The rearrangement links TRBV28 to TRBJ1-2; D unclear. With 6 bases removed from V and 4 bases from J, the gap between germline ends came to 9 bases. This CDR3 spans 12 amino acids. The germline CDR1 and CDR2 sequences are MDHEN and SYDVKM. CDR3 residues: CASSQDSYGYTF. As DNA, the CDR3 is TGTGCCAGCAGCCAAGATAGCTATGGCTACACCTTC.

The V and J genes are TRBV2 and TRBJ2-7; D uncertain. The CDR3 loop spans 14 amino acids. Trimming took 6 bases from V and 0 from J, leaving 12 bases between them. Germline-derived CDR1 and CDR2 are SNHLY and FYNNEI. CDR3 protein: CASRPRTSSYEQYF. DNA for the CDR3: TGTGCCAGCAGGCCTAGGACGAGCTCCTACGAGCAGTACTTC. Full variable domain (rest looked up from reference TRBV2 and TRBJ2-7): EPEVTQTPSHQVTQMGQEVILRCVPISNHLYFYWYRQILGQKVEFLVSFYNNEISEKSEIFDDQFSVERPDGSNFTLKIRSTKLEDSAMYFCASRPRTSSYEQYFGPGTRLTVT.

This clone was seen a handful of times. Other DNA sequences in the same sample also yield this CDR3. This chain uses TRBV7-2 with TRBJ2-7; 11 bases map to TRBD1. The CDR3 is made up of 15 amino acids. Losses at the gene ends were 1 base for V and 5 bases for J; bases not matched to a gene: 4. Per germline, CDR1 SGHTA and CDR2 FQGNSA. For the CDR3, the DNA is TGTGCCAGCAGCTTAGATAGGACAGGGGGCCACGAGCAGTACTTC. Amino acid sequence: CASSLDRTGGHEQYF.

To note about this clone: A read error is the likely source, as a far larger clone sits one nucleotide away. The chain carries TRBV27 and TRBJ1-2; D is undetermined. The CDR3 has 13 amino acids. Trimming took off 2 bases at V and 2 bases at J, with 6 bases between the two ends. Germline assignment: CDR1 MNHEY and CDR2 SMNVEV (reference sequence). The CDR3 coding sequence is TGTGCCAGCAGTTTAATGGGGAACTATGGCTACACCTTC. It specifies CASSLMGNYGYTF.

In this sample, this clone turned up once. This chain's CDR3 is CASSEDLGHPHF. The CDR3 bases are TGTGCCAGCAGTGAAGATTTGGGGCACCCGCATTTT. This chain connects TRBV6-1 to TRBJ1-5; tentative D call: TRBD1 (5 bases). This CDR3 has 12 residues. V lost 1 base, J lost 15 bases, and 13 bases lay in between. CDR1 and CDR2 (germline): MNHNS, SASEGT.

The gene calls are TRBV7-9 and TRBJ1-1; no reliable D call. Germline V gives CDR1 SEHNR, CDR2 FQNEAQ (reference sequence). V was cut by 6 bases and J by 2 bases, with 25 bases left in between. The CDR3 length is 18 residues. The CDR3 DNA reads as TGTGCCAGCAGGTCCCGGACGGCAGACAAACCTAGAAACACTGAAGCTTTCTTT. Translated: CASRSRTADKPRNTEAFF.

The chain combines TRBV19 with TRBJ1-1; 8 bases are shared with TRBD1. Germline assignment: CDR1 LNHDA and CDR2 SQIVND (reference sequence). CDR3 size: 16 residues. V lost 2 bases to trimming and J lost 8 bases; unmatched junction nucleotides: 13. CDR3 protein: CASSIYGRGQGGEAFF. CDR3 in DNA: TGTGCCAGTAGTATATACGGCAGGGGGCAAGGTGGGGAAGCTTTCTTT.

This rearrangement joins TRBV5-1 to TRBJ2-7, with D possibly being TRBD2 (5 bases). The V gene's germline CDR1 is SGHRS and CDR2 YFSETQ. The CDR3 length is 17 residues. The ends were cut back, 4 bases at V and 1 base at J, with 21 bases in the middle. The CDR3 loop reads CASSHHGSGSQSYEQYF. The CDR3 nucleotides read TGCGCCAGCAGCCACCACGGTTCGGGAAGTCAGTCCTACGAGCAGTACTTC. The variable domain in full, completed from reference TRBV5-1 and TRBJ2-7, reads KAGVTQTPRYLIKTRGQQVTLSCSPISGHRSVSWYQQTPGQGLQFLFEYFSETQRNKGNFPGRFSGRQFSNSRSEMNVSTLELGDSALYLCASSHHGSGSQSYEQYFGPGTRLTVT.

A single count supports this clone. The chain joins TRBV19 to TRBJ1-1; possibly TRBD1 for D (5 bases). This CDR3 region has 14 residues. Germline V CDR1 and CDR2: LNHDA, SQIVND (reference sequence). V was shortened by 3 bases and J by 3 bases, with 11 bases between the two germline ends. The CDR3 region has the DNA TGTGCCAGTAGTATTTCGGGGGAATACACTGAAGCTTTCTTT. Translation: CASSISGEYTEAFF. Looking up the rest from reference TRBV19 and TRBJ1-1 gives the full variable domain: DGGITQSPKYLFRKEGQNVTLSCEQNLNHDAMYWYRQDPGQGLRLIYYSQIVNDFQKGDIAEGYSVSREKKESFPLTVTSAQKNPTAFYLCASSISGEYTEAFFGQGTRLTVV.